The 32 T cell receptor beta chains reported below all come from one sample, sequenced in a study of shared clonotypes between healthy human individuals. CD8 cells classed as naive were CD45RO-negative and positively selected for CCR7, excluding terminally differentiated effector memory CD45RA+ cells. Profiled with immunoSEQ multiplex PCR; TCRdb holds only in-frame clones, not every one. The table shows about 2,200,000 clones, with about 92% occurring only once. Sequencing was carried out using naive CD8+ T cells from PBMCs. The receptors were gathered from a man younger than 35 in good health. Some clones in this sample may be carry-over from other donors' samples.

The V and J genes are TRBV13 and TRBJ2-1; a weak D match, TRBD2 (6 bases). The CDR3 covers 15 residues. Trimming removed 6 bases from V and 2 bases from J, with 14 bases in between. In germline, CDR1 is PRHDT, CDR2 FYEKMQ (reference sequence). CDR3 in amino acids: CASRAGTGAYNEQFF. The CDR3 nucleotides read TGTGCCAGCAGGGCCGGGACGGGAGCCTACAATGAGCAGTTCTTC.

This clone came up a few times. This CDR3 is also generated by other DNA sequences in the sample. The chain links TRBV27 to TRBJ2-3; D is undetermined. V lost 0 bases to trimming and J lost 3 bases, with 4 bases between them. CDR1 and CDR2 from the germline V gene are MNHEY and SMNVEV (reference sequence). CDR3 length: 13 amino acids. The chain's CDR3 is CASSLSGTDTQYF. The DNA for the CDR3 is TGTGCCAGCAGTTTATCGGGGACAGATACGCAGTATTTT.

The rearrangement links TRBV5-6 to TRBJ1-1; D might be TRBD1 (6 bases). V was clipped by 1 base and J by 6 bases, with 13 bases between them. Germline loops: CDR1 SGHDT, CDR2 YYEEEE. This CDR3 has 14 residues. The CDR3: CASSLWQGFPEAFF. The CDR3 region has the DNA TGTGCCAGCAGCTTGTGGCAGGGGTTTCCTGAAGCTTTCTTT.

V is TRBV28 and J is TRBJ1-5; TRBD1 matches at 7 bases. Germline CDR1 and CDR2: MDHEN and SYDVKM. J was trimmed by 0 bases and V by 6 bases; bases with no gene match: 5. This CDR3 contains 15 residues. The CDR3 sequence is CASRQQGYSNQPQHF. The DNA of the CDR3 is TGTGCCAGCAGACAACAGGGGTATAGCAATCAGCCCCAGCATTTT.

V and J are TRBV5-6 and TRBJ1-2; D may be TRBD1 (6 bases). Germline assignment: CDR1 SGHDT and CDR2 YYEEEE. The CDR3 sequence is 15 residues long. V lost 0 bases and J lost 11, with 20 bases in between. CDR3 DNA: TGTGCCAGCAGCTTGGGGGGGAAAGGACAGTGGACTTACACCTTC. Protein sequence: CASSLGGKGQWTYTF.

The chain is built from TRBV4-1 and TRBJ2-1, with 12 bases lining up with TRBD2. The J segment lost 4 bases and the V segment lost 0 bases, leaving 4 bases of the junction unmatched. This CDR3 comprises 17 residues. The germline gives CDR1 MGHRA, CDR2 YSYEKL. Here the CDR3 DNA reads TGCGCCAGCAGCCAAGACACTAGCGGGAGGCCGTACAATGAGCAGTTCTTC. This translates into CASSQDTSGRPYNEQFF.

The gene calls are TRBV7-9 and TRBJ2-1; a weak D match, TRBD2 (5 bases). The CDR3 is made up of 14 amino acids. The V gene's germline CDR1 is SEHNR and CDR2 FQNEAQ (reference sequence). Trimming pared 4 bases from V and 9 bases from J, leaving 16 bases between. The CDR3 DNA follows: TGTGCCAGCAGCTCAAGCGCCGACTACTTTGAGCAGTTCTTC. It specifies CASSSSADYFEQFF. Full variable domain (rest looked up from reference TRBV7-9 and TRBJ2-1): DTGVSQNPRHKITKRGQNVTFRCDPISEHNRLYWYRQTLGQGPEFLTYFQNEAQLEKSRLLSDRFSAERPKGSFSTLEIQRTEQGDSAMYLCASSSSADYFEQFFGPGTRLTVL.

This chain connects TRBV13 to TRBJ2-7, with D uncertain. Germline lookup yields CDR1 PRHDT and CDR2 FYEKMQ (reference sequence). The V and J ends lost 5 bases and 3 bases respectively, with 11 bases between them. CDR3 length equals 13 residues. The CDR3 nucleotides are TGTGCCAGCAGCCCCCGGGTTGACTACGAGCAGTACTTC. Protein sequence: CASSPRVDYEQYF.

V gene TRBV5-6 combines with J gene TRBJ2-7; unclear D gene. The CDR3 length is 12 residues. Germline V gives CDR1 SGHDT, CDR2 YYEEEE. V was clipped by 4 bases and J by 6 bases, with 11 bases between them. The CDR3 coding sequence is TGTGCCAGCAGCCTGAACCCTGGCGAGCAGTACTTC. Translation gives CASSLNPGEQYF.

V is TRBV5-1 and J is TRBJ2-7, with D tentatively TRBD1 or TRBD2 (6 bases each). CDR3 length: 16 amino acids. Trimming took off 0 bases at V and 0 bases at J, with 13 bases between the two ends. The germline V gene has CDR1 SGHRS and CDR2 YFSETQ. CDR3 residues: CASSLGGGTLSYEQYF. The CDR3 DNA sequence: TGCGCCAGCAGCTTGGGCGGCGGGACACTCTCCTACGAGCAGTACTTC.

With regard to this clone: The same CDR3 also results from other DNA sequences found in this sample. This chain joins TRBV19 and TRBJ1-1; D is ambiguous. The CDR3 runs to 13 residues. CDR1 and CDR2 (germline): LNHDA, SQIVND (reference sequence). V was cut by 0 bases and J by 0 bases, with 2 bases left in between. Written as DNA, the CDR3 is TGTGCCAGTAGTATAGATCTGAACACTGAAGCTTTCTTT. Amino acid sequence: CASSIDLNTEAFF. The variable domain in full, with the rest retrieved from reference TRBV19 and TRBJ1-1, is DGGITQSPKYLFRKEGQNVTLSCEQNLNHDAMYWYRQDPGQGLRLIYYSQIVNDFQKGDIAEGYSVSREKKESFPLTVTSAQKNPTAFYLCASSIDLNTEAFFGQGTRLTVV.

V usage is TRBV7-9 and J usage is TRBJ2-7, with TRBD1 matching over 7 bases. V trimming: 8 bases; J trimming: 2 bases; junction bases outside the gene matches: 9. The germline V gene encodes CDR1 SEHNR and CDR2 FQNEAQ (reference sequence). The CDR3 runs 14 residues. CDR3 sequence: CASVPGQSAYEQYF. The DNA for the CDR3 is TGTGCCAGCGTCCCGGGACAGTCGGCCTACGAGCAGTACTTC.

V is TRBV28 and J is TRBJ2-3; D is perhaps TRBD2 (5 bases). This CDR3 has 18 residues. V was trimmed by 9 bases and J by 3 bases, leaving 28 bases between them. Germline V CDR1 and CDR2: MDHEN, SYDVKM. CDR3 sequence reads: CAREKPGGPQRETDTQYF. The CDR3 DNA reads as TGTGCCAGGGAAAAGCCTGGTGGGCCTCAAAGGGAGACAGATACGCAGTATTTT. Full variable domain (missing parts from reference TRBV28 and TRBJ2-3): DVKVTQSSRYLVKRTGEKVFLECVQDMDHENMFWYRQDPGLGLRLIYFSYDVKMKEKGDIPEGYSVSREKKERFSLILESASTNQTSMYLCAREKPGGPQRETDTQYFGPGTRLTVL.

This clone was seen once. This same CDR3 is encoded by further DNA sequences in the sample. The chain is built from TRBV29-1 and TRBJ1-2; D might be TRBD1 (5 bases). Trimming cost V 1 base and J 6 bases, with 9 bases left between them. Germline values: CDR1 SQVTM, CDR2 ANQGSEA. The length of the CDR3 is 12 residues. CDR3 coding DNA: TGCAGCGTTGAAGGGCAGGGACATGGCTACACCTTC. Translating it yields CSVEGQGHGYTF.

The V gene is TRBV6-5, the J gene TRBJ2-7; 7 nucleotides match TRBD2. The CDR3 is 15 residues long. Trimming at V came to 5 bases and at J to 0 bases, leaving 7 bases not matched to a gene. The germline V gene encodes CDR1 MNHEY and CDR2 SVGAGI. This CDR3 reads CASSHTSESSYEQYF. The CDR3 DNA is TGTGCCAGCAGTCACACTAGCGAGAGCTCCTACGAGCAGTACTTC.

The chain combines TRBV4-3 with TRBJ1-1, with TRBD1 as a possible D gene (5 bases). CDR1 is LGHNA and CDR2 is YSLEER in the germline V gene. The CDR3 consists of 14 residues. V was clipped by 4 bases and J by 1 base, with 10 bases between them. CDR3 protein: CASSPWQGNTEAFF. CDR3 nucleotide sequence: TGCGCCAGCAGCCCGTGGCAGGGGAACACTGAAGCTTTCTTT.

The chain combines TRBV6-5 with TRBJ2-3, with a weak D call TRBD2 (6 bases). Germline V CDR1 and CDR2: MNHEY, SVGAGI. The V end lost 5 bases, the J end lost 2 bases, and 11 bases lay between the germline ends. The CDR3 runs to 14 residues. Here the CDR3 DNA reads TGTGCCAGCAGTGGGCGGGACTTCACAGATACGCAGTATTTT. This translates into CASSGRDFTDTQYF.

The chain carries TRBV5-4 and TRBJ2-1; no clear D gene. The V gene's germline CDR1 is SGHNT and CDR2 YYREEE (reference sequence). The length of the CDR3 is 14 residues. V gave up 2 bases and J gave up 9 bases, with 15 bases separating them. CDR3 in DNA: TGTGCCAGCAGCTTCGCTCCCCAAGATACTGAGCAGTTCTTC. The encoded protein is CASSFAPQDTEQFF.

CDR3 coding DNA: TGTGCCAGCAGCCCCCGTTCTAGCGGGTTCACAGATACGCAGTATTTT. This gives the protein CASSPRSSGFTDTQYF. The chain has TRBV28 and TRBJ2-3; 8 bases align to TRBD2. V gave up 6 bases and J gave up 2 bases; unmatched junction bases: 10. The CDR3 is 16 amino acids. From germline, CDR1 is MDHEN and CDR2 SYDVKM.

This clone was seen only once. The chain has TRBV28 and TRBJ2-1; 9 bases fit TRBD2. V shed 8 bases and J 6 bases; nucleotides not matched to a gene: 11. The V gene's germline CDR1 is MDHEN and CDR2 SYDVKM. CDR3 length: 15 residues. In DNA, the CDR3 is TGTGCCAGCGGCCGGTTTTTAGCGGGAGTCAATGAGCAGTTCTTC. Its translation is CASGRFLAGVNEQFF.

This chain links TRBV28 with TRBJ2-2; tentative D call: TRBD1 (5 bases). The CDR3 runs 14 residues. V was pared by 6 bases and J by 5 bases, with 13 bases between. Germline CDR1 reads MDHEN; CDR2 reads SYDVKM. The CDR3 region is CASSYLSGTGELFF. The DNA for the CDR3 is TGTGCCAGCAGCTATTTGTCAGGGACCGGGGAGCTGTTTTTT.

The chain employs TRBV6-5 and TRBJ1-2, with D unclear. The V end was cut by 0 bases, the J end by 6 bases, with 11 bases between. This CDR3 comprises 14 residues. The germline V gene encodes CDR1 MNHEY and CDR2 SVGAGI. The chain's CDR3 is CASSYSEGLNGYTF. In DNA, the CDR3 is TGTGCCAGCAGTTACTCGGAGGGATTAAATGGCTACACCTTC.

V usage is TRBV19 and J usage is TRBJ1-4; no definite D call. CDR1 is LNHDA and CDR2 is SQIVND in the germline V gene (reference sequence). CDR3 length: 16 residues. V was clipped by 2 bases and J by 3 bases, with 13 bases between them. CDR3 sequence: CASSIHVGSANEKLFF. The DNA for the CDR3 is TGTGCCAGTAGTATACACGTGGGGTCGGCTAATGAAAAACTGTTTTTT.

The J gene is TRBJ2-1, the V gene TRBV15, with 8 positions matching TRBD2. Per germline, CDR1 LNHNV and CDR2 YYDKDF (reference sequence). V shed 1 base and J 10 bases; nucleotides not matched to a gene: 12. This CDR3 is 16 amino acids long. CDR3 coding DNA: TGTGCCACCAGCAGAGGTTCCAGCGGGAGTCGGCGAGAGCAGTTCTTC. Its translation: CATSRGSSGSRREQFF.

A single count supports this clone. V gene TRBV13 combines with J gene TRBJ1-2; the D is unclear. CDR1 is PRHDT and CDR2 is FYEKMQ in the germline V gene (reference sequence). The length of the CDR3 is 14 residues. V was cut by 7 bases and J by 4 bases, with 16 bases left in between. The CDR3 sequence is CASTLGGRPYGYTF. The CDR3 nucleotides read TGTGCCAGCACCCTAGGCGGCAGACCCTATGGCTACACCTTC.

V usage is TRBV4-2 and J usage is TRBJ2-5; tentatively, D is TRBD2 (5 bases). V was pared by 1 base and J by 5 bases, with 17 bases between. Germline lookup yields CDR1 LGHNA and CDR2 YNFKEQ. This CDR3 is 16 amino acids long. CDR3 DNA: TGTGCCAGCAGCCAAGCGTCTAGCACCTTTTTGGAGACCCAGTACTTC. Its translation is CASSQASSTFLETQYF.

The chain joins TRBV7-9 to TRBJ2-7, with 7 bases lining up with TRBD2. This CDR3 region has 14 residues. J was trimmed by 0 bases and V by 5 bases; bases with no gene match: 4. Germline assignment: CDR1 SEHNR and CDR2 FQNEAQ (reference sequence). CDR3 region: CASSLSGFSYEQYF. As DNA, the CDR3 is TGTGCCAGCAGCCTTAGCGGGTTCTCCTACGAGCAGTACTTC. Based on the CDR3 plus reference TRBV7-9 and TRBJ2-7, the full variable domain is DTGVSQNPRHKITKRGQNVTFRCDPISEHNRLYWYRQTLGQGPEFLTYFQNEAQLEKSRLLSDRFSAERPKGSFSTLEIQRTEQGDSAMYLCASSLSGFSYEQYFGPGTRLTVT.

The V gene is TRBV19, the J gene TRBJ2-3, with 10 bases aligning to TRBD2. Germline V gene lookup returns CDR1 LNHDA and CDR2 SQIVND (reference sequence). With 6 bases clipped from V and 7 bases from J, the junction kept 13 bases outside the gene matches. This CDR3 spans 16 amino acids. The CDR3 nucleotides read TGTGCCAGTAGCCTAATCCTAGCGGGGGTCAGGAATACGCAGTATTTT. Translation: CASSLILAGVRNTQYF.

This chain links TRBV7-3 with TRBJ2-2; possible D gene TRBD1, 5 bases. The CDR3 sequence is 16 residues long. V shed 1 base and J shed 1 base, with 10 bases lying between them. The germline gives CDR1 SGHTA, CDR2 FQGTGA. The CDR3 sequence: CASSLSIRENTGELFF. The CDR3 DNA is TGTGCCAGCAGCTTAAGTATCAGGGAGAACACCGGGGAGCTGTTTTTT.

This clone was detected only a few times. The chain has TRBV19 and TRBJ1-2; maybe TRBD1 (5 bases). Per the germline V gene, CDR1 is LNHDA and CDR2 is SQIVND (reference sequence). The CDR3 has 14 amino acids. Between the trimmed V and J ends, which lost 3 bases and 1 base, there was a span of 9 bases. The CDR3 loop is CASSIGQGNYGYTF. CDR3 in DNA: TGTGCCAGTAGTATTGGGCAGGGTAACTATGGCTACACCTTC.

CDR3 in DNA: TGTGCCAGCAGTTTGCCTAGCGGGGTGTACAATGAGCAGTTCTTC. Translated: CASSLPSGVYNEQFF. The chain employs TRBV28 and TRBJ2-1, with TRBD2 matching 9 bases. This CDR3 contains 15 residues. V gave up 3 bases and J gave up 4 bases; unmatched junction bases: 4. Germline values: CDR1 MDHEN, CDR2 SYDVKM. Supplemented by reference TRBV28 and TRBJ2-1, the full variable domain reads DVKVTQSSRYLVKRTGEKVFLECVQDMDHENMFWYRQDPGLGLRLIYFSYDVKMKEKGDIPEGYSVSREKKERFSLILESASTNQTSMYLCASSLPSGVYNEQFFGPGTRLTVL.

This chain connects TRBV6-1 to TRBJ2-5; D is undetermined. With 4 bases removed from V and 4 bases from J, the gap between germline ends came to 13 bases. CDR1 and CDR2 from the germline V gene are MNHNS and SASEGT. This CDR3 region has 14 residues. CDR3 sequence: CASSGTGDVETQYF. Here the CDR3 DNA reads TGTGCCAGCAGTGGCACTGGCGACGTAGAGACCCAGTACTTC.